The clone carrying this TCR beta chain has a count of ten or more. What it recognizes is unknown. Across 18 months, stable Graves' hyperthyroidism was marked by no progression to ophthalmopathy. Exclusion criteria comprised uncontrolled infection, other autoimmune disease, pregnancy or lactation. Clinical symptoms, serum thyroxine and TRAb, thyroid ultrasound and orbital computed tomography together formed the diagnostic basis. Germline-derived CDR1 and CDR2 are LGHNA and YNFKEQ. The CDR3 totals 17 residues. V was clipped by 0 bases and J by 0 bases, with 12 bases between them. The entry originates in a study of T cells in Graves' hyperthyroidism and ophthalmopathy. Findings of the study overall: Model-based prediction identified ophthalmopathy a median approximately 6 months prior to its onset.

The CDR3 regions of TCR beta were amplified from RNA transcripts. The study used the HTBI primer set for a first-round RT-PCR of the TCR CDR3. A single record per CDR3 protein comes from TCRdb applying MiXCR to the multiplex PCR reads. The sample includes some 740,000 distinct CDR3 sequences, 14% of them seen just once. The specimen was blood. V usage is TRBV4-2 and J usage is TRBJ1-5; D is possibly TRBD1 (6 bases). This TCR was recovered from a woman aged 18-30 years with Graves' hyperthyroidism. The CDR3 DNA reads TGTGCCAGCAGCCAAGATGCAGGGGATTTTAGCAATCAGCCCCAGCATTTT. Translating it yields CASSQDAGDFSNQPQHF.